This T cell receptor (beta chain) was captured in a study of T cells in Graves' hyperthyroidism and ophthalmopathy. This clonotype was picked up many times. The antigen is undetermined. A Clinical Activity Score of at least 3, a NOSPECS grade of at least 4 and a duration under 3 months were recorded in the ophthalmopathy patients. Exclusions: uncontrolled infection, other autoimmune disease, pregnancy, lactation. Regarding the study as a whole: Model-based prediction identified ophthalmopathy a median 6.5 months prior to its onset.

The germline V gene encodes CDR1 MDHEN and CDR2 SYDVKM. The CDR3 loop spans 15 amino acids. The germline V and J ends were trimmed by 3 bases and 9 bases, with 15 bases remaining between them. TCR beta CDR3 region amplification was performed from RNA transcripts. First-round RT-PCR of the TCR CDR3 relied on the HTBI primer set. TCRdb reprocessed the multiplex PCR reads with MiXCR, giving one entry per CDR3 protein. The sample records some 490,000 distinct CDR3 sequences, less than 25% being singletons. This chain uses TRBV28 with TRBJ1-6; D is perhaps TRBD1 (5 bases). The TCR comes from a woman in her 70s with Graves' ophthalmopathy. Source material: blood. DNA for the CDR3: TGTGCCAGCAGTTTTCGGGGGGGACGCGGTTCACCCCTCCACTTT. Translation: CASSFRGGRGSPLHF. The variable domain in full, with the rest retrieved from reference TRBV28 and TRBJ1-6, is DVKVTQSSRYLVKRTGEKVFLECVQDMDHENMFWYRQDPGLGLRLIYFSYDVKMKEKGDIPEGYSVSREKKERFSLILESASTNQTSMYLCASSFRGGRGSPLHFGNGTRLTVT.